The subject of this entry is one TCR beta chain. Its antigen remains undetermined. No much larger clone exists at a distance of one base, and base qualities are not known. The data were taken from a study of control samples from healthy donors and cancer patients (TCRdb year 2020). Libraries came from the immunoSEQ multiplex PCR assay. The table comes from immuneACCESS by way of TCRdb, which keeps in-frame sequences with V and J called. Part of the clones is missing from these tables; in studies checked, under half for an unresolved V gene and the rest for unknown reasons. A total of 75,000 to 90,000 clones appear in this sample, around 90% of them only once. Roughly 8.9% of the sample is held by the ten biggest clonotypes. V and J are truncated by 1 base and 6 bases respectively, leaving an intervening sequence of 10 bases. From the germline V gene, CDR1 is SGHNT and CDR2 is YENEEA. From the cysteine up to the phenylalanine, the CDR3 has a length of 14 residues. The kept DNA is CDR3 alone, 42 bases in frame from the first base.

The source of this sequence is a woman aged 50 to 60 with colorectal cancer. The chain links TRBV11-3 with TRBJ2-1; the best D guess is TRBD2, with 6 bases matching. The source material was PBMCs. CDR3 sequence: CASSLGAGLNEQFF. The sequenced DNA: TGTGCCAGCAGCTTAGGTGCGGGGCTCAATGAGCAGTTCTTC. The entire variable domain, with the stretches around the CDR3 drawn from the reference TRBV11-3 and TRBJ2-1 proteins, is EAGVVQSPRYKIIEKKQPVAFWCNPISGHNTLYWYLQNLGQGPELLIRYENEEAVDDSQLPKDRFSAERLKGVDSTLKIQPAELGDSAVYLCASSLGAGLNEQFFGPGTRLTVL.